This T cell receptor (beta chain) was profiled in a study of blood T cell repertoires in COVID-19. About the study: In each case, the material was cDNA or gDNA derived from T cells, B-cell-depleted T cells, or PBMCs.

Per the original methods: Researchers report that nucleated cell counts were estimated from reference gene primer amplification. Here immunoSEQ multiplex PCR was the method, and the copy in TCRdb shows in-frame clones only, minus some. V and J calls and clone size follow that table, whereas D and trimming were derived from the DNA. The sample has some 85,000 clones; around 80% are singletons. Germline V gives CDR1 LGHNA, CDR2 YSLEER. V lost 0 bases to trimming and J lost 2 bases, with 3 bases between them. CDR3 length: 13 residues. The sample consisted of peripheral blood. The chain combines TRBV4-3 with TRBJ2-3; no reliable D call. The receptor was derived from a human donor in a cohort sampled during active COVID-19. The CDR3 sequence: CASSQDNTDTQYF. In nucleotides, the CDR3 is TGCGCCAGCAGCCAAGATAACACAGATACGCAGTATTTT.